These 10 T cell receptor beta chains share one sample of origin, sequenced in a study of T cells in Graves' hyperthyroidism and ophthalmopathy (dated by TCRdb to about 2019). Library preparation employed multiplex PCR. Instrument on record: Illumina HiSeq 2000. TCR beta CDR3 regions were amplified from RNA transcripts. For the first round of RT-PCR on the TCR CDR3, the HTBI primer set was used together with the Qiagen OneStep RT-PCR kit. Using fastp trimming at Q25 and MiXCR clonotype assembly, TCRdb reanalyzed the public sequencing data and kept in-frame beta chains. Identical CDR3 proteins give one entry, which carries the most common genes and DNA. The sample table contains hundreds of thousands of distinct CDR3 sequences; only one count was recorded for under 15% of them. The ten largest clonotypes hold around 4.5% of the sample. Sequenced input: blood. The receptor set was obtained from a woman between 40 and 55 years old with Graves' ophthalmopathy.

This clonotype was seen repeatedly, ten times or more. V gene TRBV12-3 or TRBV12-4 combines with J gene TRBJ2-5; TRBD1 agrees at 7 bases. V trimming: 5 bases; J trimming: 1 base; junction bases outside the gene matches: 4. This CDR3 contains 14 residues. This chain's CDR3 is CASSLTGLQETQYF. CDR3 nucleotide sequence: TGTGCCAGCAGTCTGACAGGGCTCCAAGAGACCCAGTACTTC.

This clonotype has ten or more counts. J is TRBJ2-1 and V is TRBV28; D ambiguous. Deletions cut 6 bases from V and 7 bases from J, with 10 bases between. Germline CDR1 is MDHEN and CDR2 is SYDVKM. The CDR3 is made up of 12 amino acids. For the CDR3, the DNA is TGTGCCAGCAGCACCTTGGGGAATGAGCAGTTCTTC. The encoded protein is CASSTLGNEQFF. The variable domain in full, with the rest retrieved from reference TRBV28 and TRBJ2-1, is DVKVTQSSRYLVKRTGEKVFLECVQDMDHENMFWYRQDPGLGLRLIYFSYDVKMKEKGDIPEGYSVSREKKERFSLILESASTNQTSMYLCASSTLGNEQFFGPGTRLTVL.

This clonotype appeared many times. V usage is TRBV20-1 and J usage is TRBJ2-7; the D gene is possibly TRBD1 (6 bases). V gave up 0 bases and J gave up 1 base, with 16 bases separating them. The CDR3 extends over 16 amino acids. Germline loops: CDR1 DFQATT, CDR2 SNEGSKA (reference sequence). The CDR3 protein is CSARDVFRDTSYEQYF. Here the CDR3 DNA reads TGCAGTGCTAGAGATGTCTTCCGGGACACATCCTACGAGCAGTACTTC.

There are many counts of this clonotype. This chain links TRBV2 with TRBJ2-5, with a tentative D call TRBD2 (5 bases). Trimming cost V 3 bases and J 5 bases, with 10 bases left between them. CDR1 is SNHLY, CDR2 FYNNEI, per germline. This CDR3 comprises 13 residues. The CDR3 spells CASSDTGGETQYF. CDR3 DNA: TGTGCCAGCAGTGATACGGGCGGGGAGACCCAGTACTTC.

The genes are TRBV28 and TRBJ2-7, with 9 bases matching TRBD1. This CDR3 spans 15 amino acids. The ends lost 7 bases at V and 3 bases at J; junction bases unmatched: 10. The V gene's germline CDR1 is MDHEN and CDR2 SYDVKM. DNA of the CDR3: TGTGCCAGCACCTTGGGGACAGGGCCTCTCTACGAGCAGTACTTC. It yields the protein CASTLGTGPLYEQYF.

This clonotype was detected ten times or more. In DNA, the CDR3 is TGTGCCATCCAACAGAGCTCTGGGGCCAACGTCCTGACTTTC. This encodes CAIQQSSGANVLTF. This chain connects TRBV6-1 to TRBJ2-6; D remains ambiguous. Germline lookup yields CDR1 MNHNS and CDR2 SASEGT. V lost 10 bases and J 0 bases, leaving 10 bases between the germline ends. This CDR3 has 14 residues.

This clonotype was seen ten or more times. The chain combines TRBV28 with TRBJ2-5, with TRBD1 matching 9 bases. From germline, CDR1 is MDHEN and CDR2 SYDVKM. V dropped 5 bases and J dropped 6; count of bases not matched to a gene: 10. The CDR3 spans 15 residues. The CDR3, as DNA: TGTGCCAGCAGTGGACCGGGACAGGGTAAAAAGACCCAGTACTTC. This translates into CASSGPGQGKKTQYF.

This clonotype was detected ten times or more. The rearrangement uses TRBV6-2 or TRBV6-3 and TRBJ2-2; TRBD2 is a possible D gene (6 bases). V lost 7 bases to trimming and J lost 6 bases, with 15 bases between them. This CDR3 is 14 amino acids long. CDR1 is MNHEY and CDR2 is SVGEGT in the germline V gene. This CDR3 reads CASMSAGRPGELFF. The DNA of the CDR3 is TGTGCCAGCATGAGTGCGGGGAGACCCGGGGAGCTGTTTTTT.

This clonotype was counted many times. V gene TRBV6-1 combines with J gene TRBJ1-2, with a weak D call TRBD1 (5 bases). The V gene lost 0 bases and the J gene lost 6 bases, with 11 bases spanning the gap. This CDR3 has 14 amino acids. Germline V gives CDR1 MNHNS, CDR2 SASEGT. As DNA, the CDR3 is TGTGCCAGCAGTGAAGCGGGGGGGTCCGATGGCTACACCTTC. Protein product: CASSEAGGSDGYTF.

This clonotype was seen repeatedly, ten times or more. CDR3 DNA sequence: TGTGCCCCGGGCCCGCCTCCGTCGGACCACGAGCAGTACTTC. This gives the protein CAPGPPPSDHEQYF. The genes are TRBV12-3 or TRBV12-4 and TRBJ2-7; D remains unclear. Deletions cut 11 bases from V and 5 bases from J, with 22 bases between. The CDR3 spans 14 residues.